The 10 T cell receptor beta chains listed next were all sequenced from one sample in a study of beta chain features in type 1 diabetes. As every portion of the isolated RNA was reverse transcribed, the sequencing read expressed TCRB transcripts. Here immunoSEQ multiplex PCR was the method, and the copy in TCRdb shows in-frame clones only, minus some. The sample lists approximately 150,000 clones, about 10% occurring once. Sequencing used naive CD4+ T cells from blood. All receptors derive from a man younger than 35 in good health.

This clone was detected ten times or more. The chain has TRBV28 and TRBJ2-3; possible D gene TRBD2, 6 bases. This CDR3 region has 14 residues. Germline V lookup: CDR1 MDHEN, CDR2 SYDVKM. Between the trimmed V and J ends, which lost 4 bases and 4 bases, there was a span of 12 bases. The CDR3 DNA follows: TGTGCCAGCAGTTCAGGCCCGGGGGCAGATACGCAGTATTTT. Translation: CASSSGPGADTQYF.

This clone has only a few counts. The chain has TRBV6-1 and TRBJ2-7, with D tentatively TRBD1 (5 bases). The V end lost 4 bases, the J end lost 0 bases, and 16 bases lay between the germline ends. The CDR3 loop spans 16 amino acids. The V gene's germline CDR1 is MNHNS and CDR2 SASEGT. The CDR3 loop reads CASSVRSGQGSYEQYF. The CDR3 DNA is TGTGCCAGCAGTGTGCGTTCTGGACAAGGCTCCTACGAGCAGTACTTC.

This clone was detected a few times. The J gene is TRBJ2-7, the V gene TRBV6-5; 7 positions match TRBD1. In germline, CDR1 is MNHEY, CDR2 SVGAGI. The CDR3 length is 13 residues. V lost 4 bases to trimming and J lost 3 bases; unmatched junction nucleotides: 3. The CDR3 coding sequence is TGTGCCAGCAGTTCCGGGACAGACTACGAGCAGTACTTC. Translated: CASSSGTDYEQYF.

A note on this clone: This sample also contains other DNA sequences that code for the same CDR3. The V and J genes are TRBV7-9 and TRBJ1-3; no firm D call. The length of the CDR3 is 14 residues. Trimming left V 2 bases short and J 1 base short, with 6 bases between. Germline CDR1 and CDR2: SEHNR and FQNEAQ (reference sequence). As DNA, the CDR3 is TGTGCCAGCAGCTTATCGAGGTCTGGAAACACCATATATTTT. It encodes CASSLSRSGNTIYF.

This clone occurred a few times. V gene TRBV5-6 combines with J gene TRBJ2-3; tentatively, D is TRBD1 (5 bases). The germline V gene encodes CDR1 SGHDT and CDR2 YYEEEE. This CDR3 has 14 residues. V was clipped by 0 bases and J by 5 bases, with 10 bases between them. The CDR3 nucleotides are TGTGCCAGCAGCTTGGGGACATCCGGAGATACGCAGTATTTT. Translated, it gives CASSLGTSGDTQYF. Together with reference TRBV5-6 and TRBJ2-3, the CDR3 gives the full variable domain: DAGVTQSPTHLIKTRGQQVTLRCSPKSGHDTVSWYQQALGQGPQFIFQYYEEEERQRGNFPDRFSGHQFPNYSSELNVNALLLGDSALYLCASSLGTSGDTQYFGPGTRLTVL.

This clone turned up a few times. The genes are TRBV4-3 and TRBJ1-1; D ambiguous. V dropped 3 bases and J dropped 6 bases, with 14 bases sitting between them. The germline V gene encodes CDR1 LGHNA and CDR2 YSLEER. CDR3 length equals 14 residues. The CDR3 nucleotides are TGCGCCAGCAGCCAGAGGGTCAGGAGCCCTGAAGCTTTCTTT. It specifies CASSQRVRSPEAFF.

This sequence joins TRBV6-1 and TRBJ1-6; 8 bases line up with TRBD1. The CDR3 sequence is 15 residues long. With V trimmed by 6 bases and J by 4 bases, 5 bases remained unmatched. Germline assignment: CDR1 MNHNS and CDR2 SASEGT. The DNA for the CDR3 is TGTGCCAGCAGCCGTCAGGGGGCGTATAATTCACCCCTCCACTTT. Amino acids: CASSRQGAYNSPLHF.

The CDR3 is CASILSGGSYEQYF. CDR3 in DNA: TGTGCCAGCATCCTTAGCGGGGGCTCCTACGAGCAGTACTTC. J is TRBJ2-7 and V is TRBV6-1; 9 positions agree with TRBD2. This CDR3 is built from 14 residues. V dropped 7 bases and J dropped 0; count of bases not matched to a gene: 4. Germline V gives CDR1 MNHNS, CDR2 SASEGT.

V usage is TRBV7-6 and J usage is TRBJ2-5; 12 bases are shared with TRBD2. Germline CDR1 is SGHVS and CDR2 is FNYEAQ. This CDR3 has 18 residues. V shed 5 bases, J shed 2 bases, and the junction held 12 bases outside the gene matches. Here the CDR3 DNA reads TGTGCCAGCAGCAAAGTGGCTAGCGGGGGGGCATTTCAAGAGACCCAGTACTTC. Translating gives CASSKVASGGAFQETQYF.

This clone was counted between two and nine times. The genes are TRBV5-4 and TRBJ2-7, with TRBD2 identical over 10 bases. The CDR3 is made up of 16 amino acids. Germline CDR1 and CDR2: SGHNT and YYREEE (reference sequence). Germline trimming cut 0 bases from V and 7 bases from J; bases unmatched to any gene: 10. CDR3 residues: CASSLGAGTSDQEQYF. For the CDR3, the DNA is TGTGCCAGCAGCTTGGGGGCCGGGACTAGCGACCAGGAGCAGTACTTC. Looking up the rest from reference TRBV5-4 and TRBJ2-7 gives the full variable domain: ETGVTQSPTHLIKTRGQQVTLRCSSQSGHNTVSWYQQALGQGPQFIFQYYREEENGRGNFPPRFSGLQFPNYSSELNVNALELDDSALYLCASSLGAGTSDQEQYFGPGTRLTVT.